This T cell receptor beta chain was identified in a study of blood T cell repertoires in COVID-19. Germline V gene lookup returns CDR1 LNHDA and CDR2 SQIVND (reference sequence). V lost 5 bases and J 0 bases, leaving 11 bases between the germline ends. CDR3 length equals 15 residues. Original processing notes: Counts of nucleated cells, estimated from reference gene primer amplification, were obtained. Data came from immunoSEQ multiplex PCR; TCRdb stores just in-frame clones and leaves some out. The V and J calls and clone size are taken from that table; D and trimming were inferred from the DNA. The sample carries 75,000 to 90,000 clones, around 90% recorded once.

J is TRBJ1-5 and V is TRBV19; D unresolved. The sequence came from a woman in her 50s in a cohort sampled during active COVID-19. The sample consisted of peripheral blood. The CDR3: CASSSTHYSNQPQHF. In DNA form, the CDR3 reads TGTGCCAGTAGTTCCACCCACTATAGCAATCAGCCCCAGCATTTT.